This passage covers 21 T cell receptor beta chains from one sample sequenced in a study of T cell responses to AZD1222 COVID-19 vaccine. TCRdb's copy holds only in-frame clones and misses some; the assay was immunoSEQ multiplex PCR. The data show fewer than 250,000 clones, about 92% seen once. The sample here was peripheral blood, taken on day 0 of MenACWY control vaccination. These receptors all come from an adult in good health.

The rearrangement joins TRBV5-1 to TRBJ1-1; 10 bases map to TRBD1. This CDR3 comprises 15 residues. Per germline, CDR1 SGHRS and CDR2 YFSETQ. V lost 4 bases, J lost 3 bases, and 6 bases stayed unmatched. The CDR3 coding sequence is TGCGCCAGCAGCCAATCCGGGACAGGGGACACTGAAGCTTTCTTT. Translating gives CASSQSGTGDTEAFF.

The chain combines TRBV3-1 (or the pseudogene TRBV3-2) with TRBJ1-1; 10 bases agree with TRBD1. J lost 1 base, V lost 4 bases, and 6 bases had no gene match. The CDR3 is made up of 16 amino acids. CDR1 is LGHDT, CDR2 YNNKEL, per germline (reference sequence). This CDR3 reads CASSLGTGVRNTEAFF. The CDR3 nucleotides are TGTGCCAGCAGCCTCGGGACAGGGGTGAGGAACACTGAAGCTTTCTTT.

This clone was seen a handful of times. The chain has TRBV7-2 and TRBJ1-5; no definite D call. CDR3 length equals 16 residues. Per germline, CDR1 SGHTA and CDR2 FQGNSA. V gave up 1 base and J gave up 1 base, with 11 bases separating them. The chain's CDR3 is CASSLVSGRSNQPQHF. CDR3 nucleotides: TGTGCCAGCAGCTTAGTGTCTGGGCGCAGCAATCAGCCCCAGCATTTT.

The CDR3 nucleotides read TGTGCCAGCAGCTCGCAGGGGTACACTGAAGCTTTCTTT. Its translation: CASSSQGYTEAFF. The genes are TRBV7-2 and TRBJ1-1; D possibly corresponds to TRBD1 (6 bases). Germline assignment: CDR1 SGHTA and CDR2 FQGNSA. The CDR3 is 13 amino acids. V was shortened by 4 bases and J by 3 bases, with 9 bases between the two germline ends.

The chain employs TRBV21-1 and TRBJ1-5. TRBV21-1 is reported as a pseudogene. The CDR3 totals 17 residues. The CDR3 here is CASSTYRRIPSNQPQHF. DNA of the CDR3: TGTGCCAGCAGCACTTATCGCCGGATCCCTAGCAATCAGCCCCAGCATTTT.

The genes are TRBV19 and TRBJ1-1, with D unclear. Germline V gene lookup returns CDR1 LNHDA and CDR2 SQIVND (reference sequence). The V gene lost 9 bases and the J gene lost 4 bases, with 9 bases spanning the gap. The CDR3 is made up of 11 amino acids. Here the CDR3 reads CASGGFTEAFF. The DNA for the CDR3 is TGTGCCAGCGGAGGTTTCACTGAAGCTTTCTTT.

CDR3 amino acids: CASSQETSGGEWDTQYF. CDR3 sequence (DNA): TGTGCCAGCAGCCAAGAGACTAGCGGGGGGGAGTGGGATACGCAGTATTTT. The chain employs TRBV4-2 and TRBJ2-3; 14 positions match TRBD2. Germline CDR1 and CDR2: LGHNA and YNFKEQ. There are 17 residues in the CDR3. V was clipped by 0 bases and J by 6 bases; unmatched bases: 5.

This chain links TRBV3-1 (or the pseudogene TRBV3-2) with TRBJ1-2; D is unresolved. Germline values: CDR1 LGHDT, CDR2 YNNKEL (reference sequence). V lost 4 bases to trimming and J lost 8 bases, with 20 bases between them. The CDR3 sequence is 15 residues long. DNA for the CDR3: TGTGCCAGCAGCCCTACACACTTATCTGCTTTCGGCTACACCTTC. Its protein is CASSPTHLSAFGYTF.

Here the CDR3 reads CASSQDSEYGYTF. DNA of the CDR3: TGCGCCAGCAGCCAAGATTCCGAGTATGGCTACACCTTC. The chain joins TRBV4-1 to TRBJ1-2, with unresolved D. Germline CDR1 and CDR2: MGHRA and YSYEKL. The CDR3 covers 13 residues. V was trimmed by 0 bases and J by 5 bases, leaving 7 bases between them.

Here the CDR3 reads CASSESGGSGNTIYF. CDR3 nucleotides: TGCGCCAGCAGTGAGTCCGGGGGGTCCGGAAACACCATATATTTT. V is TRBV10-2 and J is TRBJ1-3, with a possible D match to TRBD1 (5 bases). Germline CDR1 is WSHSY and CDR2 is SAAADI. Trimming took off 0 bases at V and 4 bases at J, with 10 bases between the two ends. The CDR3 consists of 15 residues.

The V gene is TRBV2, the J gene TRBJ2-7; D unresolved. The CDR3 is 13 amino acids. Trimming shortened V by 6 bases and J by 5 bases, and 14 bases separated the two germline ends. Germline V gene sequence: CDR1 SNHLY, CDR2 FYNNEI. The CDR3, as DNA: TGTGCCAGCAGCCTGGTGGGTGGAAACGAGCAGTACTTC. Translating it yields CASSLVGGNEQYF.

The chain joins TRBV7-2 to TRBJ1-1; D is uncertain. The CDR3 is made up of 12 amino acids. With 5 bases removed from V and 5 bases from J, the gap between germline ends came to 9 bases. Germline V gives CDR1 SGHTA, CDR2 FQGNSA. This CDR3 is CASSIWGTEAFF. The CDR3 bases are TGTGCCAGCAGCATCTGGGGTACTGAAGCTTTCTTT.

This sequence joins TRBV19 and TRBJ1-1; D not certain. The CDR3 has 15 residues. V lost 6 bases to trimming and J lost 1 base, with 15 bases between them. Germline-derived CDR1 and CDR2 are LNHDA and SQIVND (reference sequence). The CDR3 is CASSPVPRENTEAFF. DNA of the CDR3: TGTGCCAGTAGCCCGGTCCCCCGGGAGAACACTGAAGCTTTCTTT.

The chain carries TRBV7-2 and TRBJ2-5, with TRBD2 identical over 9 bases. The CDR3 is 15 amino acids. The V and J ends lost 5 bases and 2 bases, in that order; junction bases with no gene match: 6. CDR1 and CDR2 (germline): SGHTA, FQGNSA. The CDR3 coding sequence is TGTGCCAGCAGCCAGGCTAGCGGGAAACAAGAGACCCAGTACTTC. Translated: CASSQASGKQETQYF.

This clone was counted between two and nine times. V is TRBV6-2 or TRBV6-3 and J is TRBJ2-4, with 12 bases aligning to TRBD2. Germline V gene sequence: CDR1 MNHEY, CDR2 SVGEGT. V lost 2 bases and J lost 0; bases outside the gene matches: 8. The CDR3 totals 19 residues. The DNA for the CDR3 is TGTGCCAGCAGTTACCAGCTAGCGGGGGGGGGCCTAGCCAAAAACATTCAGTACTTC. Translated, it gives CASSYQLAGGGLAKNIQYF.

V and J are TRBV11-3 and TRBJ1-1; D perhaps matches TRBD1 (5 bases). The V end lost 1 base, the J end lost 1 base, and 10 bases lay between the germline ends. The CDR3 length is 15 residues. Germline V gives CDR1 SGHNT, CDR2 YENEEA. In DNA, the CDR3 is TGTGCCAGCAGCTTAGGTCAGGGAGCGAACACTGAAGCTTTCTTT. Protein product: CASSLGQGANTEAFF.

This CDR3 is CASSPAGTISSYNSPLHF. The CDR3 DNA is TGTGCCAGCAGCCCCGCCGGGACTATCAGCTCCTATAATTCACCCCTCCACTTT. The chain employs TRBV7-2 and TRBJ1-6, with a possible D match to TRBD1 (5 bases). Between the trimmed V and J ends, which lost 5 bases and 0 bases, there was a span of 17 bases. The CDR3 is 18 amino acids. Germline loops: CDR1 SGHTA, CDR2 FQGNSA.

This clone was recorded once. The gene calls are TRBV2 and TRBJ1-4; D uncertain. Germline V gene sequence: CDR1 SNHLY, CDR2 FYNNEI. The V end was cut by 7 bases, the J end by 4 bases, with 16 bases between. The CDR3 extends over 15 amino acids. The CDR3 region has the DNA TGTGCCAGCATCCCAGGCAGTACCTTTAATGAAAAACTGTTTTTT. This gives the protein CASIPGSTFNEKLFF. The full variable domain, completed using reference TRBV2 and TRBJ1-4, is EPEVTQTPSHQVTQMGQEVILRCVPISNHLYFYWYRQILGQKVEFLVSFYNNEISEKSEIFDDQFSVERPDGSNFTLKIRSTKLEDSAMYFCASIPGSTFNEKLFFGSGTQLSVL.

The chain combines TRBV25-1 with TRBJ1-2, with 12 bases aligning to TRBD1. The CDR3 loop spans 18 amino acids. The germline CDR1 and CDR2 sequences are MGHDK and SYGVNS. The J segment lost 4 bases and the V segment lost 1 base, leaving 10 bases of the junction unmatched. Here the CDR3 DNA reads TGTGCCAGCAGTGAATTTGAGGGACAGGGGGCGTCCCCCTATGGCTACACCTTC. Translated: CASSEFEGQGASPYGYTF.

The chain is built from TRBV9 and TRBJ1-6; D is unclear. The CDR3 extends over 13 amino acids. Germline V lookup: CDR1 SGDLS, CDR2 YYNGEE. V lost 0 bases, J lost 9 bases, and 7 bases lay in between. DNA of the CDR3: TGTGCCAGCAGCGTAGGAGAGGGTTCACCCCTCCACTTT. This encodes CASSVGEGSPLHF.

This rearrangement joins TRBV27 to TRBJ2-2; the D gene is possibly TRBD1 (5 bases). Germline V gives CDR1 MNHEY, CDR2 SMNVEV (reference sequence). Trimming shortened V by 0 bases and J by 6 bases, and 14 bases separated the two germline ends. There are 16 residues in the CDR3. In nucleotides, the CDR3 is TGTGCCAGCAGTTTATCAAGGGGTCCTCCAGCCGGGGAGCTGTTTTTT. Translated: CASSLSRGPPAGELFF.